This record covers a single T cell receptor beta chain. The sample originates from a study of CD8 T cells in Susac syndrome. The RNA, about 0.45 to 1 ug, was put through reverse transcription using random hexamers. TCRdb reanalysed the immunoSEQ multiplex PCR reads using MiXCR and keeps one entry per CDR3 protein. The table records about 49,000 distinct CDR3 sequences, under 95% of them present only once. This CDR3 comprises 13 residues. Germline loops: CDR1 LGHNA, CDR2 YNFKEQ. V lost 4 bases and J lost 5, with 12 bases in between. The TCR comes from a human donor in good health. The rearrangement uses TRBV4-2 and TRBJ2-7; D assignment may be TRBD1 or TRBD2 (5 bases each). The sequenced sample consisted of CD8+ T cells from PBMCs. The CDR3 sequence: CASSPRVGHEQYF. Here the CDR3 DNA reads TGTGCCAGCAGCCCCCGTGTGGGACACGAGCAGTACTTC.